The 16 T cell receptor beta chains given below trace back to one sample, sequenced in a study of identical twins. One entry per CDR3 protein results from TCRdb running MiXCR on the 5' RACE reads. The data show hundreds of thousands of distinct CDR3 sequences, with 5.5% to 6.5% seen just once and around 2% held by the top ten. Sample: naive T cells sorted from blood. All receptors come from a man between 18 and 35 years old in good health.

This clonotype was found many times. The junction does not match germline at one end; this may be a read error. V gene TRBV20-1 combines with J gene TRBJ1-5; 8 positions agree with TRBD1. Germline CDR1 and CDR2: DFQATT and SNEGSKA (reference sequence). The CDR3 has 14 amino acids. The CDR3 spells CSATGGLSIQPQHF. CDR3 nucleotide sequence: TGCAGTGCCACAGGGGGTCTTAGCATTCAGCCCCAGCATTTT.

This clonotype has at least ten counts. The chain carries TRBV5-1 and TRBJ2-1; 13 bases match TRBD2. V lost 4 bases to trimming and J lost 9 bases; unmatched junction nucleotides: 10. The germline gives CDR1 SGHRS, CDR2 YFSETQ. There are 16 residues in the CDR3. This CDR3 is CASSRGPGLAGSEQFF. The DNA for the CDR3 is TGCGCCAGCAGCCGGGGCCCGGGACTAGCGGGATCTGAGCAGTTCTTC.

This clonotype showed up many times. The chain has TRBV24-1 and TRBJ2-1; perhaps TRBD2 as D (7 bases). Germline CDR1 KGHDR, CDR2 SFDVKD. This CDR3 comprises 19 residues. Trimming shortened V by 4 bases and J by 4 bases, and 25 bases separated the two germline ends. This CDR3 reads CATSDPIGGGTRAYNEQFF. The DNA for the CDR3 is TGTGCCACCAGTGACCCTATAGGGGGGGGGACCAGGGCTTACAATGAGCAGTTCTTC.

This clonotype has ten or more counts. The rearrangement uses TRBV12-3 or TRBV12-4 and TRBJ1-2, with 8 bases matching TRBD1. This CDR3 has 14 residues. Trimming took 7 bases from V and 6 from J; bases not matched to a gene: 10. CDR3 amino acids: CASTGQGNFNGYTF. CDR3 sequence (DNA): TGTGCCAGCACCGGACAGGGCAATTTCAATGGCTACACCTTC.

The V and J genes are TRBV7-6 and TRBJ2-2, with unresolved D. Germline-derived CDR1 and CDR2 are SGHVS and FNYEAQ. The CDR3 has 14 residues. V was clipped by 5 bases and J by 7 bases, with 14 bases between them. In DNA form, the CDR3 reads TGTGCCAGCAGCCCCGTAATGGTTGGCGGGGAGCTGTTTTTT. It translates to CASSPVMVGGELFF.

The chain uses TRBV24-1 and TRBJ2-2; TRBD2 matches 10 bases. V trimming: 4 bases; J trimming: 6 bases; junction bases outside the gene matches: 7. CDR1 and CDR2 from the germline V gene are KGHDR and SFDVKD. The CDR3 is 16 residues long. As DNA, the CDR3 is TGTGCCACCAGTGAACCAGGGACTAGCGTTTCCGGGGAGCTGTTTTTT. Protein sequence: CATSEPGTSVSGELFF.

There are a few counts of this clonotype. The chain joins TRBV5-1 to TRBJ2-5, with TRBD1 as a possible D gene (6 bases). Deletions cut 6 bases from V and 2 bases from J, with 14 bases between. Per the germline V gene, CDR1 is SGHRS and CDR2 is YFSETQ. The CDR3 length is 14 residues. The DNA for the CDR3 is TGCGCCAGCACACAATGGGGGCGACAAGAGACCCAGTACTTC. Protein: CASTQWGRQETQYF. Variable domain in full (rest from reference TRBV5-1 and TRBJ2-5): KAGVTQTPRYLIKTRGQQVTLSCSPISGHRSVSWYQQTPGQGLQFLFEYFSETQRNKGNFPGRFSGRQFSNSRSEMNVSTLELGDSALYLCASTQWGRQETQYFGPGTRLLVL.

This clonotype was detected many times. DNA for the CDR3: TGTGCCAGCAGCCCCTCCGGGGACATCCTACGAGGGCAGTACTTC. It translates to CASSPSGDILRGQYF. The chain uses TRBV7-3 and TRBJ2-7, with D tentatively TRBD1 (6 bases). V was trimmed by 5 bases and J by 9 bases, leaving 23 bases between them. The CDR3 consists of 15 residues. Germline V CDR1 and CDR2: SGHTA, FQGTGA.

This rearrangement joins TRBV14 to TRBJ1-2; D unclear. The CDR3 length is 13 residues. V shed 1 base and J shed 4 bases, with 7 bases lying between them. From germline, CDR1 is SGHDN and CDR2 FVKESK. The CDR3 sequence: CASSQVPVYGYTF. The CDR3 bases are TGTGCCAGCAGCCAAGTCCCAGTCTATGGCTACACCTTC.

This clonotype was counted at least ten times. The chain uses TRBV12-3 or TRBV12-4 and TRBJ2-7, with D possibly TRBD2 on 5 matching bases. The V end was cut by 4 bases, the J end by 5 bases, with 18 bases between. The CDR3 is made up of 15 amino acids. CDR3 protein: CASSSRPPLGDEQYF. The CDR3 DNA follows: TGTGCCAGCAGTTCCCGACCTCCCCTGGGAGACGAGCAGTACTTC.

At least ten counts were recorded for this clonotype. The rearrangement links TRBV20-1 to TRBJ1-2; TRBD1 agrees at 10 bases. The CDR3 totals 14 residues. Trimming at V came to 6 bases and at J to 1 base, leaving 5 bases not matched to a gene. Germline V gene lookup returns CDR1 DFQATT and CDR2 SNEGSKA (reference sequence). This chain's CDR3 is CSATGQGYNYGYTF. CDR3 nucleotide sequence: TGCAGTGCGACGGGACAGGGGTATAACTATGGCTACACCTTC.

On this clonotype itself: This may come from a read error, since a much larger clone is one base off. The rearrangement joins TRBV25-1 to TRBJ2-1; D unresolved. The V gene lost 8 bases and the J gene lost 8 bases, with 13 bases spanning the gap. This CDR3 is built from 12 residues. The V gene's germline CDR1 is MGHDK and CDR2 SYGVNS. CDR3 loop: CASGGRRDEQFF. The DNA for the CDR3 is TGTGCCAGCGGTGGACGGCGTGATGAGCAGTTCTTC. Full variable domain (outside the CDR3, taken from reference TRBV25-1 and TRBJ2-1): EADIYQTPRYLVIGTGKKITLECSQTMGHDKMYWYQQDPGMELHLIHYSYGVNSTEKGDLSSESTVSRIRTEHFPLTLESARPSHTSQYLCASGGRRDEQFFGPGTRLTVL.

This clonotype has a count of ten or more. This rearrangement joins TRBV28 to TRBJ2-7, with 9 bases that match TRBD1. V was pared by 5 bases and J by 5 bases, with 10 bases of the junction left unmatched. Per germline, CDR1 MDHEN and CDR2 SYDVKM. CDR3 size: 15 residues. CDR3 nucleotides: TGTGCCAGCAGTACCCCGACAGGGGGGGGCAACGAGCAGTACTTC. It yields the protein CASSTPTGGGNEQYF.

A few counts support this clonotype. The chain links TRBV2 to TRBJ1-4; D remains ambiguous. The CDR3 contains 16 residues. Trimming pared 7 bases from V and 0 bases from J, leaving 15 bases between. Germline V lookup: CDR1 SNHLY, CDR2 FYNNEI. CDR3 region: CASKSDPVATNEKLFF. CDR3 coding DNA: TGTGCCAGCAAATCCGATCCAGTTGCAACTAATGAAAAACTGTTTTTT.

This clonotype was detected only a few times. The chain has TRBV11-2 and TRBJ2-1, with 11 bases identical to TRBD2. The CDR3 extends over 16 amino acids. Germline V gives CDR1 SGHAT, CDR2 FQNNGV. The V and J ends lost 6 bases and 2 bases, in that order; junction bases with no gene match: 6. CDR3 sequence (DNA): TGTGCCAGCAGACCCCCGGGACTAGCGGCCTACAATGAGCAGTTCTTC. Its translation is CASRPPGLAAYNEQFF.

The gene calls are TRBV5-1 and TRBJ2-3, with no clear D. Trimming left V 4 bases short and J 0 bases short, with 9 bases between. CDR1 SGHRS and CDR2 YFSETQ come from the germline V gene. The CDR3 length is 14 residues. CDR3 sequence: CASSGVTSTDTQYF. Written as DNA, the CDR3 is TGCGCCAGCAGCGGGGTTACTAGCACAGATACGCAGTATTTT.